These 25 T cell receptor beta chains were sequenced from one sample in a study of tumor-infiltrating lymphocytes in primary liver carcinoma (dated by TCRdb to 2017 to 2019). TCRdb shows the sequencer as Illumina HiSeq 2500. Starting from roughly 500 ng total RNA, TCRbeta-specific cDNA was produced by reverse transcription with a constant-region primer and ProtoScript II reverse transcriptase. The TCRbeta libraries were prepared through three rounds of nested multiplex PCR following a slightly modified ARM-PCR procedure. The first two PCR rounds used multiplex TRBV1-TRBV30 forward primers with a Cbeta reverse primer, each for about 10 cycles. TCRdb reprocessing: public reads trimmed at Q25 with fastp, clones called with MiXCR, in-frame beta chains kept. Here each entry gathers all rows of one CDR3 protein and keeps the most common genes and DNA. For this sample the table gives about 120,000 distinct CDR3 sequences, of which about two thirds were detected only once. The leading ten clones occupy 8.1% of the sample.

Total RNA and DNA were co-extracted without cell sorting from around 20-30 mg of bulk tissue using the AllPrep DNA/RNA mini kit. The source material was tumor-adjacent normal liver tissue. The receptor source for this set is an older woman with primary liver carcinoma and hepatitis B virus infection.

The chain recombines TRBV18 with TRBJ2-5; D is possibly TRBD1 or TRBD2 (5 bases each). V lost 3 bases to trimming and J lost 4 bases, with 12 bases between them. Germline CDR1 and CDR2: KGHSH and LQKENI. The CDR3 consists of 14 residues. The CDR3 DNA sequence: TGTGCCAGCTCACCGAGAGGGGTAGGAGAGACCCAGTACTTC. As protein: CASSPRGVGETQYF.

This clonotype was counted ten times or more. The CDR3 sequence: CASSRTGANVLTF. CDR3 nucleotide sequence: TGTGCCAGCAGCCGAACTGGGGCCAACGTCCTGACTTTC. The chain is built from TRBV6-2 or TRBV6-3 and TRBJ2-6, with unresolved D. Germline loops: CDR1 MNHEY, CDR2 SVGEGT. The CDR3 contains 13 residues. The V end was cut by 6 bases, the J end by 2 bases, with 5 bases between.

In regard to this clonotype: Its ends do not fully match the called genes, so a read error is possible. The chain carries TRBV11-2 and TRBJ2-7, with D possibly being TRBD2 (6 bases). Germline lookup yields CDR1 SGHAT and CDR2 FQNNGV. CDR3 length: 16 amino acids. CDR3 in amino acids: CASSSASGAGGYGQYF. CDR3 DNA sequence: TGTGCCAGCAGCTCAGCGTCGGGAGCAGGAGGCTACGGGCAGTACTTC.

Points on this clonotype: A clone one base away is much larger, so this may be a read error. The rearrangement links TRBV28 to TRBJ2-6, with 9 bases identical to TRBD1. CDR1 and CDR2 from the germline V gene are MDHEN and SYDVKM. The CDR3 sequence is 17 residues long. The CDR3 DNA sequence: TGTGCCAGCAGATCGTGGACAGGGGAATCTGGGGCCGACGTCCTGACTTTC. It yields the protein CASRSWTGESGADVLTF.

In the case of this clonotype: With a much larger clone just one base away, this may be a read error. This likely comes from a read error, as the CDR3 has no conserved phenylalanine or tryptophan at its end. The V and J genes are TRBV5-4 and TRBJ2-7; 15 nucleotides match TRBD2. Looked up from germline, CDR1 is SGHNT and CDR2 is YYREEE (reference sequence). The CDR3 extends over 16 amino acids. J was trimmed by 5 bases and V by 2 bases; bases with no gene match: 5. CDR3 in DNA: TGTGCCAGCAGCTTTCGGACTAGCGGGAGGGCCGACGAGCAGTACATC. Residues: CASSFRTSGRADEQYI.

This rearrangement joins TRBV28 to TRBJ2-1; TRBD1 might be the D (5 bases). Trimming removed 4 bases at V and 12 bases at J, with 10 bases between. CDR1 and CDR2 (germline): MDHEN, SYDVKM. CDR3 length: 11 amino acids. CDR3 bases: TGTGCCAGCAGTTCACGACAGCGGCAGTTCTTC. It translates to CASSSRQRQFF.

A note on this clonotype: This likely comes from a read error, as the CDR3 has no conserved phenylalanine or tryptophan at its end. This chain's CDR3 is CASNPRTGHSNQPQHL. In DNA, the CDR3 is TGTGCCAGCAACCCTAGGACGGGCCACAGCAATCAGCCCCAGCATCTT. This chain connects TRBV11-3 to TRBJ1-5; D is unclear. This CDR3 comprises 16 residues. CDR1 is SGHNT, CDR2 YENEEA, per germline. Trimming took 7 bases from V and 1 from J, leaving 17 bases between them.

Only one count was recorded for this clonotype. The chain joins TRBV19 to TRBJ2-1; no clear D gene. The CDR3 contains 13 residues. Germline V lookup: CDR1 LNHDA, CDR2 SQIVND (reference sequence). Deletions cut 2 bases from V and 9 bases from J, with 11 bases between. The CDR3 sequence: CASSIRSWVEQFF. Here the CDR3 DNA reads TGTGCCAGTAGTATAAGGTCATGGGTTGAGCAGTTCTTC.

This clonotype was seen just once. One end of the junction fails to match germline, which may point to a read error. This rearrangement joins TRBV12-3 or TRBV12-4 to TRBJ2-3, with a weak D call TRBD2 (6 bases). This CDR3 has 14 amino acids. Here the CDR3 DNA reads TGTGCCAGCAGCGGGAGACAAAGCACAGATACGCAACATTTT. The encoded protein is CASSGRQSTDTQHF.

Concerning this clonotype: This may arise from a read error, as a much more abundant clone is one base away. The chain is built from TRBV28 and TRBJ2-3; no clear D. This CDR3 is built from 13 residues. From germline, CDR1 is MDHEN and CDR2 SYDVKM. V gave up 8 bases and J gave up 0 bases, with 9 bases separating them. CDR3 protein: CASDVGSTDTQYF. In DNA form, the CDR3 reads TGTGCCAGCGATGTGGGCAGCACAGATACGCAGTATTTT.

Of note for this clonotype: Likely a read error: the CDR3 ends without its conserved phenylalanine or tryptophan. V gene TRBV28 combines with J gene TRBJ2-7, with D unresolved. V shed 3 bases and J shed 0 bases, with 6 bases lying between them. From germline, CDR1 is MDHEN and CDR2 SYDVKM. This CDR3 has 13 residues. CDR3 loop: CASSLVTSYEQYY. The CDR3 nucleotides are TGTGCCAGCAGTTTGGTGACCTCCTACGAGCAGTACTAC.

This clonotype has ten or more counts. The chain couples TRBV12-3 or TRBV12-4 to TRBJ2-7; D perhaps matches TRBD1 (7 bases). The length of the CDR3 is 17 residues. With 2 bases removed from V and 3 bases from J, the gap between germline ends came to 20 bases. Written as DNA, the CDR3 is TGTGCCAGCAGTTTAAGAGTGAGGAGACAGGGAGGCTACGAGCAGTACTTC. As protein: CASSLRVRRQGGYEQYF.

This clonotype appeared many times. This sequence joins TRBV5-4 and TRBJ2-1; D gene ambiguous. Per the germline V gene, CDR1 is SGHNT and CDR2 is YYREEE (reference sequence). This CDR3 is 11 amino acids long. Trimming removed 10 bases from V and 3 bases from J, with 8 bases in between. DNA of the CDR3: TGTGCCGGAAGCAGCTACAATGAGCAGTTCTTC. It codes for CAGSSYNEQFF.

For this clonotype: Mismatch with germline at one junction end may stem from a read error. The chain combines TRBV28 with TRBJ2-2, with D perhaps matching TRBD1 (6 bases). The CDR3 has 12 residues. The germline V gene has CDR1 MDHEN and CDR2 SYDVKM. DNA for the CDR3: TGTGCCAACAGTTGGGGGCCCGGGGAGCTGTTTTTT. Translated: CANSWGPGELFF.

By share of the sample, this clonotype is large (0.1 to 1%). This chain joins TRBV11-2 and TRBJ2-7; 11 bases map to TRBD2. CDR3 length: 13 residues. Germline V gene lookup returns CDR1 SGHAT and CDR2 FQNNGV. Germline trimming cut 2 bases from V and 6 bases from J; bases unmatched to any gene: 0. The CDR3 here is CASSLTSGSEQYF. CDR3 DNA: TGTGCCAGCAGCTTAACTAGCGGGAGCGAGCAGTACTTC.

The chain couples TRBV14 to TRBJ2-3; 9 nucleotides agree with TRBD2. CDR1 and CDR2 (germline): SGHDN, FVKESK. Trimming at V came to 7 bases and at J to 3 bases, leaving 8 bases not matched to a gene. CDR3 length equals 15 residues. CDR3 DNA: TGTGCCAGCAACCCCTTAGCGGGGGAAACAGATACGCAGTATTTT. Translated, it gives CASNPLAGETDTQYF.

The chain couples TRBV7-9 to TRBJ2-1; the D is unclear. CDR3 size: 15 residues. Per germline, CDR1 SEHNR and CDR2 FQNEAQ (reference sequence). The germline V and J ends were trimmed by 4 bases and 5 bases, with 15 bases remaining between them. The CDR3 loop reads CASSSTQDLNNEQFF. CDR3 in DNA: TGTGCCAGCAGCTCAACCCAAGATCTCAACAATGAGCAGTTCTTC.

Worth noting for this clonotype: A clone one base away is much larger, so this may be a read error. The chain links TRBV15 to TRBJ2-2, with D possibly being TRBD2 (5 bases). The CDR3 covers 14 residues. Germline V lookup: CDR1 LNHNV, CDR2 YYDKDF (reference sequence). The CDR3 coding sequence is TGTGCCACCAGCGAGACTACGAACACCGTGGAGCTGTTTTTT. It encodes CATSETTNTVELFF.

This clonotype was observed at least ten times. This chain joins TRBV30 and TRBJ1-2; D may be TRBD1 (5 bases). The CDR3 length is 10 residues. Germline V lookup: CDR1 GTSNPN, CDR2 SVGIG (reference sequence). Between the trimmed V and J ends, which lost 8 bases and 8 bases, there was a span of 12 bases. The CDR3 region has the DNA TGTGCCCAAAGGACATACGGCTACACCTTC. Translating gives CAQRTYGYTF.

To note about this clonotype: One end of the junction does not line up with germline, which may come from a read error. The gene calls are TRBV7-9 and TRBJ1-1; TRBD1 might be the D (6 bases). The CDR3 extends over 15 amino acids. Germline assignment: CDR1 SEHNR and CDR2 FQNEAQ (reference sequence). The CDR3 sequence: CASSPPTGSNTQAFF. CDR3 bases: TGCGCCAGTAGCCCCCCGACAGGCTCTAACACTCAAGCTTTCTTT. The complete variable domain, with remaining parts taken from reference TRBV7-9 and TRBJ1-1, reads DTGVSQNPRHKITKRGQNVTFRCDPISEHNRLYWYRQTLGQGPEFLTYFQNEAQLEKSRLLSDRFSAERPKGSFSTLEIQRTEQGDSAMYLCASSPPTGSNTQAFFGQGTRLTVV.

Points on this clonotype: A junction end diverges from the germline sequence, so it may reflect a read error. The rearrangement links TRBV11-2 to TRBJ2-3, with 7 positions matching TRBD2. This CDR3 spans 15 amino acids. The germline V gene has CDR1 SGHAT and CDR2 FQNNGV. The CDR3 DNA follows: TGTGCCATTAGCTCCGGGACTATTCCCACGGATACACAGTATTTT. Translation gives CAISSGTIPTDTQYF. Together with reference TRBV11-2 and TRBJ2-3, the CDR3 gives the full variable domain: EAGVAQSPRYKIIEKRQSVAFWCNPISGHATLYWYQQILGQGPKLLIQFQNNGVVDDSQLPKDRFSAERLKGVDSTLKIQPAKLEDSAVYLCAISSGTIPTDTQYFGPGTRLTVL.

This clonotype was seen at least ten times. This rearrangement joins TRBV7-8 to TRBJ2-7; D perhaps matches TRBD2 (5 bases). Looked up from germline, CDR1 is SGHVS and CDR2 is FQNEAQ. V lost 5 bases, J lost 5 bases, and 19 bases lay in between. The CDR3 sequence is 15 residues long. As DNA, the CDR3 is TGTGCCAGCAGCCGTACCCGGGCGCGGGTAGACGAGCAGTACTTC. Amino acid sequence: CASSRTRARVDEQYF.

The rearrangement joins TRBV10-3 to TRBJ2-1, with 9 bases that match TRBD2. Per the germline V gene, CDR1 is ENHRY and CDR2 is SYGVKD. The CDR3 has 15 residues. In DNA form, the CDR3 reads TGTGATGTAAGGCGGGCTAGCGGGGATAACCATGAGCAGTTCTTC. Translated, it gives CDVRRASGDNHEQFF.

This clonotype has a handful of counts. One base away lies a much larger clone, so this may be a sequencing read error. The chain combines TRBV4-2 with TRBJ2-3; either TRBD1 or TRBD2 may supply D (5 bases each). In germline, CDR1 is LGHNA, CDR2 YNFKEQ. The CDR3 totals 17 residues. The CDR3: CASSQAGGGAGTDTRYF. Here the CDR3 DNA reads TGTGCCAGCAGCCAGGCGGGTGGGGGAGCAGGCACAGATACGCGGTATTTT.

The chain joins TRBV2 to TRBJ1-1; a weak D match, TRBD1 (5 bases). The CDR3 is made up of 15 amino acids. Germline V gives CDR1 SNHLY, CDR2 FYNNEI. Trimming cost V 7 bases and J 4 bases, with 19 bases left between them. The CDR3 loop is CASMRWRDQGTEAFF. For the CDR3, the DNA is TGTGCCAGCATGAGGTGGAGAGATCAGGGCACTGAAGCTTTCTTT. Supplemented by reference TRBV2 and TRBJ1-1, the full variable domain reads EPEVTQTPSHQVTQMGQEVILRCVPISNHLYFYWYRQILGQKVEFLVSFYNNEISEKSEIFDDQFSVERPDGSNFTLKIRSTKLEDSAMYFCASMRWRDQGTEAFFGQGTRLTVV.